This T cell receptor (beta chain) was sequenced in a study of spatial heterogeneity in lung cancer. Findings and limits, study-wide: Tumors with more nonsynonymous mutations had more expanded intratumoral alpha and beta TCRs.

The V end lost 0 bases, the J end lost 0 bases, and 10 bases lay between the germline ends. Germline loops: CDR1 SGHTS, CDR2 YDEGEE. The CDR3 is made up of 16 amino acids. At least ten counts were recorded for this clonotype. Its antigen is still unknown. Being off target in a library aimed at alpha chains, this beta chain has a size of little meaning. Unique molecular identifiers tagged every individual TCR cDNA molecule. TCRdb re-analysed the 5' RACE reads in MiXCR, keeping a single row per CDR3 protein. Of over 15,000 distinct CDR3 sequences in the sample, 9.5% to 10% were seen once. Regarding time point: sample taken at primary tumor resection. Whole RNA, which was extracted from tumor, nontumor lung tissue or frozen PBMC, was sequenced without any cell sorting.

The material was lung tumor tissue, obtained at surgery. V usage is TRBV5-8 and J usage is TRBJ1-5; possible D gene TRBD1, 6 bases. The receptor was derived from a female donor with early-stage non-small cell lung cancer. CDR3 in amino acids: CASSLVRGYSNQPQHF. The CDR3 bases are TGTGCCAGCAGCTTGGTCAGGGGATATAGCAATCAGCCCCAGCATTTT.